The source of this T cell receptor beta chain is a study of patients and donors after allogeneic stem cell transplantation. V lost 6 bases to trimming and J lost 3 bases, with 12 bases between them. From germline, CDR1 is MNHEY and CDR2 SVGEGT. The CDR3 loop spans 13 amino acids. TCRdb re-called the RT-PCR reads with MiXCR, one entry per CDR3 protein. This table has over 400,000 distinct CDR3 sequences, about a sixth appearing once. The chain has TRBV6-2 or TRBV6-3 and TRBJ2-7, with D perhaps assigned TRBD1 or TRBD2 (6 bases each). The clonotype comes from a human donor who was either an allogeneic HSCT recipient or a stem cell or donor lymphocyte infusion donor (not recorded which). It is not recorded whose cells these are; they may come from a transplant donor. The sample taken for sequencing was blood, either unsorted or a sorted T cell fraction (not recorded which). The CDR3 loop reads CASRTQGLYEQYF. In nucleotides, the CDR3 is TGTGCCAGCAGAACACAGGGACTCTACGAGCAGTACTTC.